The rows below give T cell receptor beta chains drawn from one sample of a study of PD-L1 blockade in urothelial cancer. Using immunoSEQ multiplex PCR, the repertoire was profiled, and TCRdb retains in-frame clones only, with some absent. The sample records 50,000 or so clones, around 88% being singletons. Sequenced here: PBMCs, sampled around atezolizumab (anti-PD-L1) treatment. These receptors all stem from a man in his fifties or sixties with urothelial cancer. Both conserved end residues are part of each CDR3. D genes are given only for firm matches. Only part of the rows carry a size: once, few, many, or a class if the clone is expanded.

d_gene | abundance | j_gene | v_gene | CDR3aa
TRBD1 | . | TRBJ2-7 | TRBV6-4 | CASSSNRDRGIEQYF
. | . | TRBJ2-1 | TRBV4-3 | CASSQVTSKEQFF
TRBD1 | . | TRBJ2-7 | TRBV6-4 | CASRLQGRRTYEQYF
TRBD1 | once | TRBJ2-2 | TRBV5-1 | CASSVGQGVGTGELFF
TRBD1 | . | TRBJ1-2 | TRBV5-1 | CASSSSGQGPNYGYTF
. | few | TRBJ1-6 | TRBV19 | CASNRQVGSPLHF
. | . | TRBJ1-5 | TRBV5-1 | CATSAYRVGSNQPQHF
TRBD2 | once | TRBJ2-5 | TRBV4-1 | CASSLLAGVETQYF
. | . | TRBJ1-1 | TRBV6-1 | CASRDGGPNTEAFF
TRBD2 | . | TRBJ2-1 | TRBV27 | CASSLVLAFNNEQFF
. | . | TRBJ1-1 | TRBV6-5 | CASSQLRGNTEAFF
TRBD2 | once | TRBJ2-2 | TRBV4-3 | CASSLGGGLITGELFF
. | . | TRBJ1-6 | TRBV9 | CASSVAGSPLHF
TRBD1 | . | TRBJ1-1 | TRBV19 | CASSGRTGAAFGEAFF
. | . | TRBJ2-2 | TRBV5-6 | CASSSRHHTGELFF
TRBD1 | once | TRBJ2-3 | TRBV5-1 | CASSLVGTDSTDTQYF
. | once | TRBJ1-2 | TRBV5-8 | CASSPWQGIYGYTF
. | . | TRBJ1-6 | TRBV27 | CASSSSSSYNSPLHF
TRBD1 | . | TRBJ2-1 | TRBV6-1 | CASSDAGQGTYNEQFF
. | . | TRBJ2-7 | TRBV5-1 | CASSLAGPEYYEQYF
. | . | TRBJ2-3 | TRBV9 | CASSAYTDTQYF
TRBD1 | once | TRBJ1-1 | TRBV5-1 | CASSLEGTGSFGAFF
. | . | TRBJ2-7 | TRBV18 | CASSPAGAREQYF
. | . | TRBJ1-2 | TRBV4-1 | CASSQDSVYGYTF